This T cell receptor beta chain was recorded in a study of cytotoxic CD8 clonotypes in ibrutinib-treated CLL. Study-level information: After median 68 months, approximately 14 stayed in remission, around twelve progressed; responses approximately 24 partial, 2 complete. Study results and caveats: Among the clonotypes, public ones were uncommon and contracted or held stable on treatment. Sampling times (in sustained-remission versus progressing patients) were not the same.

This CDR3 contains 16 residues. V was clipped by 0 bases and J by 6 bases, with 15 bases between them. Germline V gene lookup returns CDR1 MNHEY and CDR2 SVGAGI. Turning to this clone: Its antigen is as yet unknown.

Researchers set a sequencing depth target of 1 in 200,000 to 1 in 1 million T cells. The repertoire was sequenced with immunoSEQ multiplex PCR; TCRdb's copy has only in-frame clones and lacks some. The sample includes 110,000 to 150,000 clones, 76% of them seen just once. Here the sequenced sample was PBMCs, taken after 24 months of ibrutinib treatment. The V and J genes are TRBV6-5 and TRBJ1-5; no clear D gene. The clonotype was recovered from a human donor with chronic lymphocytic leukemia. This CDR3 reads CASSYSPADRGQPQHF. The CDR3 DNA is TGTGCCAGCAGTTACTCCCCGGCAGATCGGGGTCAGCCCCAGCATTTT.